The 8 T cell receptor beta chains below come from one sample, sequenced in a study of blood T cells in healthy people across ages. For the second PCR, which ran for about 7 to 11 cycles, a sample-barcoded 5' primer and a J-beta primer mix were used. TCRdb independently ran MiXCR on the 5' RACE reads; one entry per CDR3 protein. The sample includes over 1,300,000 distinct CDR3 sequences, roughly 60% of them seen just once. The material sequenced was blood. The receptors come from a man aged 18 to 30 in good health.

This chain links TRBV20-1 with TRBJ2-4; 11 nucleotides agree with TRBD2. The closer fit of TRBJ2-7 to the DNA end suggests the J call may be wrong. The CDR3 runs 16 residues. Per the germline V gene, CDR1 is DFQATT and CDR2 is SNEGSKA (reference sequence). The CDR3 loop is CSARDPGTSGLYEQYF. CDR3 in DNA: TGCAGTGCTAGGGATCCCGGGACTAGCGGACTATACGAGCAGTACTTC.

This clonotype has just one count. V usage is TRBV21-1 and J usage is TRBJ1-2. TRBV21-1 is listed as a pseudogene. The CDR3 has 13 amino acids. CDR3 in DNA: TGTGCCAGCAGCGGACCTTACCGTGGAGGCTACACCTTC. Protein: CASSGPYRGGYTF.

CDR3 amino acids: CASSTGLVQYF. The CDR3 region has the DNA TGTGCCAGCAGCACAGGGCTAGTACAGTACTTC. The J gene is TRBJ2-4, the V gene TRBV6-5, with D possibly TRBD1 on 6 matching bases. Germline CDR1 MNHEY, CDR2 SVGAGI. V gave up 6 bases and J gave up 13 bases, with 13 bases separating them. The CDR3 runs 11 residues.

This clonotype has only a few counts. The chain couples TRBV4-1 to TRBJ2-4; 9 bases agree with TRBD1. Germline V gives CDR1 MGHRA, CDR2 YSYEKL. CDR3 length: 17 amino acids. With 2 bases clipped from V and 2 bases from J, the junction kept 7 bases outside the gene matches. Here the CDR3 DNA reads TGCGCCAGCAGCCAAACTGAACAGGGGGCTTCCAAAAACATTCAGTACTTC. Protein sequence: CASSQTEQGASKNIQYF.

The rearrangement links TRBV10-3 to TRBJ2-1, with 10 nucleotides matching TRBD1. Germline V lookup: CDR1 ENHRY, CDR2 SYGVKD. J gave up 2 bases and V 0 bases, and 4 bases lay outside the gene matches. The CDR3 covers 17 residues. The CDR3 DNA sequence: TGTGCCATCAGTGAGTCTGAGGACAGGGGGACCTACAATGAGCAGTTCTTC. Its translation is CAISESEDRGTYNEQFF.

The chain joins TRBV6-5 to TRBJ2-2; D remains ambiguous. The V end was cut by 0 bases, the J end by 7 bases, with 6 bases between. Germline values: CDR1 MNHEY, CDR2 SVGAGI. The CDR3 extends over 13 amino acids. The DNA for the CDR3 is TGTGCCAGCAGTTACTCGGACGTCGGGGAGCTGTTTTTT. It specifies CASSYSDVGELFF.

The chain recombines TRBV7-2 with TRBJ2-7; TRBD1 might be the D (5 bases). In germline, CDR1 is SGHTA, CDR2 FQGNSA. V was pared by 2 bases and J by 2 bases, with 10 bases between. There are 14 residues in the CDR3. CDR3 loop: CASSLRQQTYEQYF. The CDR3 nucleotides are TGTGCCAGCAGCTTAAGACAGCAGACCTACGAGCAGTACTTC.

The chain joins TRBV27 to TRBJ2-1; the D gene is possibly TRBD2 (6 bases). The germline V gene has CDR1 MNHEY and CDR2 SMNVEV (reference sequence). The CDR3 extends over 16 amino acids. Trimming removed 7 bases at V and 4 bases at J, with 20 bases between. The CDR3: CASNPFGTSGYNEQFF. The CDR3 DNA reads as TGTGCCAGCAATCCATTCGGGACGAGCGGGTACAATGAGCAGTTCTTC.